This T cell receptor (beta chain) was found in a study of T cell changes during pregnancy in multiple sclerosis. The germline V and J ends were trimmed by 6 bases and 7 bases, with 27 bases remaining between them. This CDR3 has 17 residues. Germline CDR1 and CDR2: LNHDA and SQIVND (reference sequence). Repertoires were generated with immunoSEQ multiplex PCR, while TCRdb's copy carries only in-frame clones and drops some. The sample lists almost 50,000 clones, 92% seen once, with 0.8% to 1% in the top ten. The sample was peripheral blood, taken after pregnancy. The receptor was derived from a female donor with multiple sclerosis, enrolled in a pregnancy study. This chain uses TRBV19 with TRBJ1-2, with D possibly TRBD1 on 5 matching bases. The DNA for the CDR3 is TGTGCCAGTAGCATCCATAGACCGACGTGGACAAACGGTGGCTACACCTTC. Protein: CASSIHRPTWTNGGYTF.